The clone carrying this T cell receptor (beta chain) is a singleton in its sample. Antigen unknown. The data derive from a study of T cells in Graves' hyperthyroidism and ophthalmopathy. Study-wide findings and caveats: Ophthalmopathy, which appeared later, was predicted by the model a median approximately 6 months before onset.

The V end lost 6 bases, the J end lost 1 base, and 22 bases lay between the germline ends. CDR1 and CDR2 from the germline V gene are SEHNR and FQNEAQ (reference sequence). The CDR3 consists of 17 residues. It was RNA transcripts that yielded the amplified TCR beta CDR3 regions. The HTBI primer set drove a first-round RT-PCR of the TCR CDR3. TCRdb recomputed calls from the multiplex PCR reads with MiXCR, one row per CDR3 protein. The table shows approximately 590,000 distinct CDR3 sequences, with approximately 44% occurring only once. What was sequenced was peripheral blood or thyroid tissue (not recorded which). This sequence joins TRBV7-9 and TRBJ2-7; possibly TRBD1 or TRBD2 for D (5 bases each). This clonotype originated in a woman between 18 and 30 years old with Graves' hyperthyroidism. CDR3 in amino acids: CASRPGDGAPQSYEQYF. CDR3 in DNA: TGTGCCAGCAGGCCAGGCGACGGGGCGCCCCAATCCTACGAGCAGTACTTC.